Presented here are 3 T cell receptor beta chains from one specimen sequenced in a study of regulatory T cells in long-lasting Graves disease. Researchers made TCR beta libraries by using iRepertoire HTBI primers and running Arm-PCR on CDR3 regions. TCRdb analysed the multiplex PCR reads with MiXCR anew, one entry per CDR3 protein. The sample carries some 460,000 distinct CDR3 sequences, 15% to 20% recorded once. Time point given: newly diagnosed GD, antithyroid drugs for less than 3 months. Making the TCR library involved RNA that had been extracted from PBMCs. This sample also appeared in a second study, on T cells in Graves' hyperthyroidism and ophthalmopathy.

The specimen was peripheral blood mononuclear cells (PBMCs), collected at new diagnosis, from a patient treated with antithyroid drugs. Receptors originate from a man between 40 and 49 years old with Graves disease.

In its sample, this clonotype was seen many times. The chain employs TRBV27 and TRBJ2-2; the D gene is possibly TRBD1 (6 bases). V was shortened by 8 bases and J by 5 bases, with 15 bases between the two germline ends. The CDR3 totals 14 residues. The germline V gene has CDR1 MNHEY and CDR2 SMNVEV (reference sequence). The CDR3 sequence: CASGSQGSTGELFF. The CDR3 nucleotides are TGTGCCAGCGGGTCACAGGGTTCGACCGGGGAGCTGTTTTTT.

This clonotype was observed a handful of times. The CDR3 is CAWSGNTGQYF. The CDR3 DNA reads as TGTGCCTGGAGTGGAAATACAGGGCAGTACTTC. The chain employs TRBV30 and TRBJ2-7, with D possibly TRBD1 on 5 matching bases. V shed 1 base and J shed 9 bases, with 10 bases lying between them. The CDR3 is 11 amino acids. Germline V gene lookup returns CDR1 GTSNPN and CDR2 SVGIG (reference sequence). Filled out from reference TRBV30 and TRBJ2-7, the complete variable domain reads SQTIHQWPATLVQPVGSPLSLECTVEGTSNPNLYWYRQAAGRGLQLLFYSVGIGQISSEVPQNLSASRPQDRQFILSSKKLLLSDSGFYLCAWSGNTGQYFGPGTRLTVT.

CDR3 nucleotides: TGTGCCAGCAGCCGGACGACTAATGAAAAACTGTTTTTT. Protein sequence: CASSRTTNEKLFF. The chain is built from TRBV16 and TRBJ1-4; D gene ambiguous. Germline-derived CDR1 and CDR2 are KGHSY and FQNENV. V lost 4 bases, J lost 2 bases, and 5 bases lay in between. The CDR3 contains 13 residues.